This passage covers 32 T cell receptor beta chains from one sample sequenced in a study of control samples from healthy donors and cancer patients (dated by TCRdb to between 2020 and 2021). To prepare the library, the immunoSEQ multiplex PCR assay was applied. In its TCRdb copy, this immuneACCESS table keeps in-frame sequences only and misses some clones. Where compared with another copy, unresolved V genes explain less than half of these, and the others have no known cause. The sample data list about 98,000 clones, and 75% to 85% of these were observed just once. More than 9% of the sample lies in the top ten. Sequencing was performed on blood. Receptors originate from a woman under 40 in good health.

The chain has TRBV6-8 and TRBJ1-6; weak D call: TRBD1 (5 bases). The CDR3 has 13 residues. V was pared by 6 bases and J by 7 bases, with 10 bases between. Per the germline V gene, CDR1 is MNHGY and CDR2 is SAAAGT. The CDR3 DNA reads TGTGCCAGCAGGGGGACTAACAATTCACCCCTCCACTTT. This gives the protein CASRGTNNSPLHF.

The rearrangement uses TRBV19 and TRBJ1-1, with D possibly TRBD1 on 6 matching bases. CDR3 size: 14 residues. Per germline, CDR1 LNHDA and CDR2 SQIVND (reference sequence). V shed 6 bases and J shed 5 bases, with 16 bases lying between them. The CDR3 loop is CASSDAGRGTEAFF. The CDR3 DNA reads as TGTGCCAGTAGCGATGCGGGCAGGGGAACTGAAGCTTTCTTT.

The V gene is TRBV10-2, the J gene TRBJ1-4; D is ambiguous. Germline values: CDR1 WSHSY, CDR2 SAAADI. The V end lost 5 bases, the J end lost 8 bases, and 15 bases lay between the germline ends. The CDR3 is 14 residues long. The CDR3 DNA sequence: TGCGCCAGCAGTCCGGGCCACAACCCCGAAAAACTGTTTTTT. It encodes CASSPGHNPEKLFF.

This clone showed up just a few times. The CDR3 spells CASSPQTGTEAFF. DNA of the CDR3: TGTGCCAGCTCACCTCAGACAGGGACTGAAGCTTTCTTT. The chain carries TRBV18 and TRBJ1-1; 7 nucleotides agree with TRBD1. The junction had 3 bases not matched to a gene; V was cut back by 3 bases and J by 5 bases. Germline values: CDR1 KGHSH, CDR2 LQKENI. This CDR3 region has 13 residues.

This clone was observed a single time. The chain couples TRBV11-2 to TRBJ2-7; no firm D call. Germline CDR1 SGHAT, CDR2 FQNNGV. V lost 0 bases and J 2 bases, leaving 5 bases between the germline ends. This CDR3 spans 13 amino acids. The CDR3 sequence: CASSLDSTYEQYF. As DNA, the CDR3 is TGTGCCAGCAGCTTAGATTCCACCTACGAGCAGTACTTC.

The V call is TRBV4-2, the J call TRBJ2-3; D is tentatively TRBD1 or TRBD2 (5 bases each). The length of the CDR3 is 15 residues. Germline CDR1 is LGHNA and CDR2 is YNFKEQ. Trimming stripped 3 bases from V and 8 bases from J, with 18 bases between. CDR3 DNA: TGTGCCAGCAGCCAGGCGGTAGGGGATGGGGGTACGCAGTATTTT. It yields the protein CASSQAVGDGGTQYF.

The V and J genes are TRBV5-1 and TRBJ1-1; no clear D. V was pared by 4 bases and J by 6 bases, with 19 bases between. The germline V gene encodes CDR1 SGHRS and CDR2 YFSETQ. The CDR3 contains 15 residues. The CDR3, as DNA: TGCGCCAGCAGCCTGGACGGACGCATTGTAGCTGAAGCTTTCTTT. Its protein product is CASSLDGRIVAEAFF.

This sequence joins TRBV4-1 and TRBJ2-7; tentative D call: TRBD2 (6 bases). The CDR3 runs to 15 residues. CDR1 is MGHRA, CDR2 YSYEKL, per germline. The V gene lost 1 base and the J gene lost 4 bases, with 14 bases spanning the gap. The CDR3 loop reads CASSQATGSGYEQYF. The CDR3 DNA follows: TGCGCCAGCAGCCAAGCTACCGGCAGCGGGTACGAGCAGTACTTC.

In its sample, this clone was seen once. The chain links TRBV4-1 to TRBJ1-6; D perhaps matches TRBD1 (6 bases). The V gene's germline CDR1 is MGHRA and CDR2 YSYEKL. The CDR3 contains 15 residues. V was pared by 3 bases and J by 7 bases, with 13 bases between. The CDR3 nucleotides are TGCGCCAGCAGCCAGAGGGCAGGGGACAATTCACCCCTCCACTTT. As protein: CASSQRAGDNSPLHF.

The genes are TRBV5-1 and TRBJ1-3, with D possibly TRBD1 on 5 matching bases. The CDR3 loop spans 15 amino acids. V was shortened by 0 bases and J by 2 bases, with 9 bases between the two germline ends. The germline gives CDR1 SGHRS, CDR2 YFSETQ. The CDR3 protein is CASSLDPGAGNTIYF. The CDR3 bases are TGCGCCAGCAGCTTGGATCCGGGGGCTGGAAACACCATATATTTT.

J is TRBJ1-5 and V is TRBV5-6; 7 bases agree with TRBD1. The V and J ends lost 0 bases and 5 bases, in that order; junction bases with no gene match: 2. This CDR3 has 14 amino acids. Germline V gene data show CDR1 as SGHDT and CDR2 as YYEEEE. CDR3 DNA sequence: TGTGCCAGCAGCTTGGGAGGGGGCGATCAGCCCCAGCATTTT. It yields the protein CASSLGGGDQPQHF.

In this sample, this clone turned up once. The J gene is TRBJ1-2, the V gene TRBV30, with TRBD1 identical over 7 bases. The CDR3 spans 15 residues. Germline CDR1 GTSNPN, CDR2 SVGIG (reference sequence). The trim removed 1 base at V and 6 bases at J, leaving 11 bases unmatched. In DNA, the CDR3 is TGTGCCTGGAGTGCCCTCGCCTCGACAGGGCATGGCTACACCTTC. Translating gives CAWSALASTGHGYTF.

The chain carries TRBV12-5 and TRBJ2-7, with a weak D call TRBD2 (5 bases). Germline CDR1 and CDR2: LGHNT and FRNRAP. V was cut by 6 bases and J by 3 bases, with 12 bases left in between. The length of the CDR3 is 13 residues. The DNA of the CDR3 is TGTGCTAGTGGCCCTGGACTTTTCTACGAGCAGTACTTC. Protein product: CASGPGLFYEQYF.

J is TRBJ1-1 and V is TRBV11-2; D may be TRBD1 (5 bases). V dropped 3 bases and J dropped 4 bases, with 12 bases sitting between them. From germline, CDR1 is SGHAT and CDR2 FQNNGV. This CDR3 is 14 amino acids long. The CDR3 region has the DNA TGTGCCAGCAGCTTCCCAGGGCCAAGCACTGAAGCTTTCTTT. It specifies CASSFPGPSTEAFF. Full variable domain (remainder filled in from reference TRBV11-2 and TRBJ1-1): EAGVAQSPRYKIIEKRQSVAFWCNPISGHATLYWYQQILGQGPKLLIQFQNNGVVDDSQLPKDRFSAERLKGVDSTLKIQPAKLEDSAVYLCASSFPGPSTEAFFGQGTRLTVV.

The chain joins TRBV2 to TRBJ1-2; D is ambiguous. The CDR3 is made up of 13 amino acids. The germline V gene has CDR1 SNHLY and CDR2 FYNNEI. Trimming took 9 bases from V and 5 from J, leaving 16 bases between them. The DNA for the CDR3 is TGTGCCAGTTCCGCTGACGGCCGGTATGGCTACACCTTC. It specifies CASSADGRYGYTF.

The gene calls are TRBV14 and TRBJ2-2; D not resolved. The CDR3 spans 15 residues. V lost 0 bases, J lost 6 bases, and 11 bases lay in between. The germline V gene has CDR1 SGHDN and CDR2 FVKESK. CDR3 nucleotide sequence: TGTGCCAGCAGCCAAGATCTAGGGTTTCCCGGGGAGCTGTTTTTT. It codes for CASSQDLGFPGELFF.

This clone was seen more than once but under ten times. The chain uses TRBV10-3 and TRBJ1-5, with D maybe TRBD1 (6 bases). Germline values: CDR1 ENHRY, CDR2 SYGVKD. The CDR3 extends over 13 amino acids. V lost 6 bases to trimming and J lost 3 bases, with 9 bases between them. The CDR3 bases are TGTGCCATCAGCACAGGGCCCAATCAGCCCCAGCATTTT. It yields the protein CAISTGPNQPQHF.

This clone occurred once. The chain uses TRBV11-2 and TRBJ2-1; 11 nucleotides align to TRBD2. Germline V gives CDR1 SGHAT, CDR2 FQNNGV. V gave up 6 bases and J gave up 10 bases; unmatched junction bases: 8. The CDR3 is 14 amino acids. The CDR3 protein is CASRIAGGAGEQFF. CDR3 DNA sequence: TGTGCCAGCAGAATAGCGGGGGGGGCTGGGGAGCAGTTCTTC.

The chain employs TRBV29-1 and TRBJ2-5; D gene uncertain. Trimming took off 7 bases at V and 4 bases at J, with 19 bases between the two ends. CDR3 length equals 14 residues. Per the germline V gene, CDR1 is SQVTM and CDR2 is ANQGSEA. The CDR3 spells CSARRATFGETQYF. CDR3 bases: TGCAGCGCACGCCGGGCCACCTTCGGAGAGACCCAGTACTTC.

The J gene is TRBJ2-3, the V gene TRBV12-3 or TRBV12-4; perhaps TRBD2 as D (6 bases). The CDR3 sequence is 11 residues long. The ends were cut back, 6 bases at V and 8 bases at J, with 9 bases in the middle. CDR3 in DNA: TGTGCCAGCAGCCCCGGGGGTACGCAGTATTTT. Translated: CASSPGGTQYF.

The V and J genes are TRBV9 and TRBJ2-1; 11 nucleotides agree with TRBD2. The ends lost 5 bases at V and 2 bases at J; junction bases unmatched: 3. The germline V gene encodes CDR1 SGDLS and CDR2 YYNGEE. The CDR3 consists of 15 residues. The CDR3 DNA is TGTGCCAGCAGAGCGACTAGCGGGGCCTACAATGAGCAGTTCTTC. As protein: CASRATSGAYNEQFF.

The chain combines TRBV11-3 with TRBJ2-3; 11 nucleotides align to TRBD2. CDR3 length: 16 amino acids. Germline lookup yields CDR1 SGHNT and CDR2 YENEEA. The trim removed 4 bases at V and 4 bases at J, leaving 7 bases unmatched. The CDR3 region is CASSSGSGGAADTQYF. The CDR3 region has the DNA TGTGCCAGCAGCTCGGGTAGCGGGGGGGCGGCAGATACGCAGTATTTT.

This clone was observed a few times. Written as DNA, the CDR3 is TGTGCCAGCAGCCCTGACGGGCGAGATGAGCAGTTCTTC. It specifies CASSPDGRDEQFF. This chain joins TRBV11-3 and TRBJ2-1; no definite D call. This CDR3 has 13 residues. Trimming shortened V by 5 bases and J by 8 bases, and 13 bases separated the two germline ends. Germline values: CDR1 SGHNT, CDR2 YENEEA.

The V and J genes are TRBV12-5 and TRBJ1-6, with D perhaps TRBD1 (5 bases). Looked up from germline, CDR1 is LGHNT and CDR2 is FRNRAP. V lost 2 bases and J lost 10, with 12 bases in between. The CDR3 runs to 14 residues. CDR3 loop: CASGLSGTGSPLHF. The CDR3 DNA sequence: TGTGCTAGTGGTTTGTCGGGGACGGGGTCACCCCTCCACTTT.

The chain couples TRBV5-1 to TRBJ2-5; 8 bases align to TRBD1. Unmatched junction bases numbered 8, after V lost 3 bases and J lost 1 base. This CDR3 is 16 amino acids long. Germline lookup yields CDR1 SGHRS and CDR2 YFSETQ. CDR3 DNA: TGCGCCAGCAGCTCATCCGGGACAGGTTCCCAAGAGACCCAGTACTTC. Residues: CASSSSGTGSQETQYF. The entire variable domain, with the rest obtained from reference TRBV5-1 and TRBJ2-5, is as follows: KAGVTQTPRYLIKTRGQQVTLSCSPISGHRSVSWYQQTPGQGLQFLFEYFSETQRNKGNFPGRFSGRQFSNSRSEMNVSTLELGDSALYLCASSSSGTGSQETQYFGPGTRLLVL.

This clone was seen only once. This chain connects TRBV9 to TRBJ1-2, with D tentatively TRBD1 (5 bases). The CDR3 has 13 residues. Germline V gives CDR1 SGDLS, CDR2 YYNGEE. Trimming took off 0 bases at V and 7 bases at J, with 10 bases between the two ends. The CDR3 here is CASSVAGTRGYTF. CDR3 nucleotide sequence: TGTGCCAGCAGCGTAGCCGGGACTCGTGGCTACACCTTC.

Only a few counts were recorded for this clone. This CDR3 is also generated by other DNA sequences in the sample. The rearrangement joins TRBV7-2 to TRBJ1-4; TRBD1 agrees at 7 bases. Losses at the gene ends were 1 base for V and 4 bases for J; bases not matched to a gene: 0. The germline CDR1 and CDR2 sequences are SGHTA and FQGNSA. The CDR3 has 14 residues. For the CDR3, the DNA is TGTGCCAGCAGCTTAGGACAGGGTAATGAAAAACTGTTTTTT. This sequence encodes CASSLGQGNEKLFF.

CDR3 residues: CATNRGGLETQYF. As DNA, the CDR3 is TGTGCCACCAACAGGGGGGGGTTGGAGACCCAGTACTTC. J is TRBJ2-5 and V is TRBV15; D is perhaps TRBD1 (8 bases). This CDR3 has 13 amino acids. V shed 7 bases and J shed 5 bases, with 14 bases lying between them. Germline-derived CDR1 and CDR2 are LNHNV and YYDKDF (reference sequence).

The V gene is TRBV14, the J gene TRBJ1-2; a possible D gene is TRBD1 (5 bases). V lost 2 bases and J lost 4, with 14 bases in between. The germline CDR1 and CDR2 sequences are SGHDN and FVKESK. The CDR3 contains 15 residues. The CDR3: CASSQIDAGTYGYTF. The CDR3 bases are TGTGCCAGCAGCCAAATCGATGCAGGGACCTATGGCTACACCTTC.

This clone was counted once. The chain employs TRBV6-5 and TRBJ2-3; 7 bases align to TRBD1. CDR3 size: 15 residues. CDR1 is MNHEY, CDR2 SVGAGI, per germline. V lost 6 bases and J lost 2; bases outside the gene matches: 8. The CDR3: CASSRYRGDTDTQYF. DNA for the CDR3: TGTGCCAGCAGCCGTTACAGGGGTGACACAGATACGCAGTATTTT.

The CDR3 region is CASSTQGGANEKLFF. The CDR3 nucleotides are TGTGCCAGTAGTACCCAGGGTGGAGCTAATGAAAAACTGTTTTTT. The chain employs TRBV19 and TRBJ1-4; TRBD1 is a possible D gene (5 bases). CDR1 and CDR2 (germline): LNHDA, SQIVND (reference sequence). This CDR3 is 15 amino acids long. V lost 4 bases, J lost 3 bases, and 12 bases lay in between.

The V and J genes are TRBV18 and TRBJ1-6; 8 nucleotides line up with TRBD1. The germline V gene has CDR1 KGHSH and CDR2 LQKENI. The V and J ends lost 3 bases and 12 bases, in that order; junction bases with no gene match: 10. The CDR3 is made up of 15 amino acids. The CDR3 DNA reads as TGTGCCAGCTCACCTCCGGGACAGGTCGGGGAACCCCTCCACTTT. Translating gives CASSPPGQVGEPLHF.